The 9 T cell receptor beta chains presented below share a single source sample, sequenced in a study of T cells in localized non-small cell lung cancer. Data came from immunoSEQ multiplex PCR; TCRdb stores just in-frame clones and leaves some out. The sample has tens of thousands of clones; 75% to 90% are singletons. Sequencing used peripheral blood mononuclear cells, obtained before any cancer treatment. These receptors were taken from a man between 40 and 70 years old with stage III lung adenocarcinoma.

V is TRBV27 and J is TRBJ2-1; D unresolved. The CDR3 has 13 residues. Per the germline V gene, CDR1 is MNHEY and CDR2 is SMNVEV (reference sequence). V lost 2 bases and J 2 bases, leaving 4 bases between the germline ends. The CDR3 nucleotides read TGTGCCAGCAGTTTACAGGCCTACAATGAGCAGTTCTTC. Translated, it gives CASSLQAYNEQFF.

This clone was observed a few times. This rearrangement joins TRBV19 to TRBJ1-2; 9 nucleotides line up with TRBD1. Losses at the gene ends were 8 bases for V and 4 bases for J; bases not matched to a gene: 8. This CDR3 is 14 amino acids long. Germline assignment: CDR1 LNHDA and CDR2 SQIVND (reference sequence). CDR3 DNA: TGTGCCAGTCAGGACAGGGGAAGGGGCTATGGCTACACCTTC. Translating gives CASQDRGRGYGYTF.

Here the CDR3 DNA reads TGTGCCAGTAGTAGGGCGGAGACCCAGTACTTC. It yields the protein CASSRAETQYF. V is TRBV19 and J is TRBJ2-5; D remains ambiguous. V lost 4 bases, J lost 5 bases, and 5 bases lay in between. Per the germline V gene, CDR1 is LNHDA and CDR2 is SQIVND (reference sequence). CDR3 length: 11 amino acids.

This chain links TRBV5-6 with TRBJ2-3; D is possibly TRBD2 (6 bases). This CDR3 is 16 amino acids long. Trimming stripped 4 bases from V and 0 bases from J, with 15 bases between. Germline-derived CDR1 and CDR2 are SGHDT and YYEEEE. The DNA for the CDR3 is TGTGCCAGCAGCAGCCCCGGGACTCGCAGCACAGATACGCAGTATTTT. This translates into CASSSPGTRSTDTQYF. The whole variable domain, filled in from reference TRBV5-6 and TRBJ2-3, reads DAGVTQSPTHLIKTRGQQVTLRCSPKSGHDTVSWYQQALGQGPQFIFQYYEEEERQRGNFPDRFSGHQFPNYSSELNVNALLLGDSALYLCASSSPGTRSTDTQYFGPGTRLTVL.

The gene calls are TRBV6-5 and TRBJ2-5, with TRBD1 matching over 7 bases. Trimming at V came to 6 bases and at J to 5 bases, leaving 6 bases not matched to a gene. CDR1 is MNHEY and CDR2 is SVGAGI in the germline V gene. The CDR3 is 13 residues long. DNA of the CDR3: TGTGCCAGCAGAACTCTCAGGGGGGAGACCCAGTACTTC. It is translated as CASRTLRGETQYF.

The count of this clone is one. The V and J genes are TRBV18 and TRBJ1-3; D is uncertain. V was pared by 3 bases and J by 0 bases, with 6 bases between. The germline gives CDR1 KGHSH, CDR2 LQKENI. The length of the CDR3 is 14 residues. In DNA, the CDR3 is TGTGCCAGCTCACCGGGGAGCTCTGGAAACACCATATATTTT. Translating it yields CASSPGSSGNTIYF.

The J gene is TRBJ1-4, the V gene TRBV5-5, with D possibly TRBD1 on 6 matching bases. V dropped 0 bases and J dropped 6 bases, with 12 bases sitting between them. Germline V gene lookup returns CDR1 SGHKS and CDR2 YYEKEE (reference sequence). The CDR3 length is 15 residues. DNA of the CDR3: TGTGCCAGCAGCTTGGATTGGGGGGCGGATGAAAAACTGTTTTTT. It yields the protein CASSLDWGADEKLFF.

This clone was observed a single time. The gene calls are TRBV14 and TRBJ2-2; possibly TRBD2 for D (5 bases). There are 15 residues in the CDR3. V lost 1 base and J 1 base, leaving 7 bases between the germline ends. Germline V gene sequence: CDR1 SGHDN, CDR2 FVKESK. CDR3 coding DNA: TGTGCCAGCAGCCAAGTGGCGGGGAACACCGGGGAGCTGTTTTTT. The encoded protein is CASSQVAGNTGELFF. Together with reference TRBV14 and TRBJ2-2, the CDR3 gives the full variable domain: EAGVTQFPSHSVIEKGQTVTLRCDPISGHDNLYWYRRVMGKEIKFLLHFVKESKQDESGMPNNRFLAERTGGTYSTLKVQPAELEDSGVYFCASSQVAGNTGELFFGEGSRLTVL.

V and J are TRBV6-1 and TRBJ2-7; tentatively, D is TRBD2 (7 bases). The CDR3 extends over 12 amino acids. Germline V gene lookup returns CDR1 MNHNS and CDR2 SASEGT. Trimming removed 4 bases at V and 11 bases at J, with 15 bases between. CDR3 sequence reads: CASSGYREGEYF. CDR3 DNA sequence: TGTGCCAGCAGTGGTTACAGGGAGGGGGAGTACTTC.